The clone carrying this TCR beta chain was seen ten or more times. Its antigen is currently unknown. The sample originates from a study of T-cell memory formation after mild COVID-19. Study results and caveats: Mainly in CM and EM were contracting CD4+ clones; CD8+ were in EMRA. Some SARS-CoV-2-responding clones were already detected in memory before infection.

V was pared by 1 base and J by 2 bases, with 7 bases between. This CDR3 has 13 amino acids. CDR1 is SGHTS and CDR2 is YDEGEE in the germline V gene. TCRdb itself ran the 5' RACE reads through MiXCR, one entry per CDR3 protein. The data contain fewer than 250,000 distinct CDR3 sequences, approximately 20% of them singletons. The chain uses TRBV5-8 and TRBJ2-7; tentatively, D is TRBD2 (6 bases). This clonotype was sampled from an adult woman who had mild COVID-19 (a few samples of this study predate the infection). Cell type and time point are not known. Sequenced input: PBMCs or a T cell subset sorted from them (not recorded which). The CDR3, as DNA: TGTGCCAGCAGCTTGAGACTAGCCTACGAGCAGTACTTC. Translating it yields CASSLRLAYEQYF.